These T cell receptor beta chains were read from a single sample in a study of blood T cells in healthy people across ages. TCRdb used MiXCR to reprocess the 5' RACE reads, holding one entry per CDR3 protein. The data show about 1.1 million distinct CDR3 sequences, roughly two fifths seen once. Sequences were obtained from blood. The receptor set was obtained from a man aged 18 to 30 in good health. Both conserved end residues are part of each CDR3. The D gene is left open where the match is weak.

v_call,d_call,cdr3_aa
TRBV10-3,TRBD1,CAVKNPGWTGGDNEQFF
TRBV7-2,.,CASTSRVNTEAFF
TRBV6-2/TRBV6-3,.,CASRREANTEAFF
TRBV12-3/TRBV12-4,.,CASRTPGLNTEAFF
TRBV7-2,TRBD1,CASSLTPDRGKASTF
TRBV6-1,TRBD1,CASSEDLTGGEDLLSGNTIYF
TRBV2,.,CASRGLPSYEQYF
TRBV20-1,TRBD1,CSASSSGQGGSGASVLTF
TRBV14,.,CASSQGYNYGYTF
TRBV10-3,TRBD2,CAISDPGGSGTDTQYF
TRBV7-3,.,CASSPNLQGDEQFF
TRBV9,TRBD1,CASSSRQGLGADTQYF
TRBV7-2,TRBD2,CASSSRLAGVNEQYF
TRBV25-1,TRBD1,CASSESPGGITGELFF
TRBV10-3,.,CAISEFPDRNYGYTF
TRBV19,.,CASSRQGLNNQPQHF
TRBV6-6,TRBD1,CASQTGTGPNQPQHF
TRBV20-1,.,CSARGIDRSDEQFF
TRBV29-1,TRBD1,CSAGGHYLDEQYF
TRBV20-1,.,CSAQGLHSGANVLTF
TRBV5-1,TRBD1,CASSSDPAYRGQVSYEQYF
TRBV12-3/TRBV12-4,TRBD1,CASSPDRENQPQHF
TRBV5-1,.,CASSLGRGVRRNTEAFF
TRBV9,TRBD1,CASSVGTGDNTGELFF
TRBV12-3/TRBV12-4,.,CASSGEGSLLGYTF
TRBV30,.,CAWNINRDPQHF